This T cell receptor (beta chain) was captured by sequencing in a study of T cell responses to AZD1222 COVID-19 vaccine. Overall study findings and caveats: There were vaccine-associated CD4 TCRs across spike, dominant at 160-218 and 743-854. Nearly half of spike-specific TCRs reportedly target unmutated variant regions. Repertoires were obtained only post-peak T cell response. The donors showed a predominance of white British ancestry and of females, with possible underestimation of clonal diversity.

Using immunoSEQ multiplex PCR, the repertoire was profiled, and TCRdb retains in-frame clones only, with some absent. The repertoire holds 150,000 or so clones, with roughly nine tenths as singletons. In regard to this clone: Its specificity is not known.

The source of this sequence is an adult who received the AZD1222 COVID-19 vaccine. This specimen consisted of peripheral blood, obtained 28 days after the second AZD1222 dose.

The CDR3 spells CAISALPLTSGGPGTQYF. In DNA form, the CDR3 reads TGTGCCATCAGTGCCCTCCCTCTGACTAGCGGGGGGCCGGGTACGCAGTATTTT. This chain connects TRBV10-3 to TRBJ2-3; 13 bases are shared with TRBD2. Germline lookup yields CDR1 ENHRY and CDR2 SYGVKD. The trim removed 4 bases at V and 8 bases at J, leaving 15 bases unmatched. The CDR3 is 18 residues long.